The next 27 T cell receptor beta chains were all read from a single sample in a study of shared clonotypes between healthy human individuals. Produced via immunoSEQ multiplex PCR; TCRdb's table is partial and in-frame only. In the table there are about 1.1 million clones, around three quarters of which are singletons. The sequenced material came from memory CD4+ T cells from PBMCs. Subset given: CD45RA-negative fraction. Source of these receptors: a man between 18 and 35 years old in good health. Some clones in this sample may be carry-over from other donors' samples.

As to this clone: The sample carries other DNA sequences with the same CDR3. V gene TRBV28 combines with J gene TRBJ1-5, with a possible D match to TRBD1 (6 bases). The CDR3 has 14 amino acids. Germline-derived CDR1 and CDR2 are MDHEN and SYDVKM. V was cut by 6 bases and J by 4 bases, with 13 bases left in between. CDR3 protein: CASSLQGGNQPQHF. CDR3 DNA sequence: TGTGCCAGCAGCCTACAGGGAGGTAATCAGCCCCAGCATTTT.

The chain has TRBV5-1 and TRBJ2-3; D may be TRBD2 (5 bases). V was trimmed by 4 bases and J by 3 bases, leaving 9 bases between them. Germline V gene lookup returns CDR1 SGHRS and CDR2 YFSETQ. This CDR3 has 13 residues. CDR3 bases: TGCGCCAGCAGCGCAACTAGTACAGATACGCAGTATTTT. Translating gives CASSATSTDTQYF.

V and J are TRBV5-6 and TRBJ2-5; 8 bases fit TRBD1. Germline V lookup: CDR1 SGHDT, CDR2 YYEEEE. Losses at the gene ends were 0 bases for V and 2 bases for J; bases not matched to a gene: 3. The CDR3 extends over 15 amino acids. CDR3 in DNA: TGTGCCAGCAGCTTGGGACAGGGGCTTCAAGAGACCCAGTACTTC. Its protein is CASSLGQGLQETQYF.

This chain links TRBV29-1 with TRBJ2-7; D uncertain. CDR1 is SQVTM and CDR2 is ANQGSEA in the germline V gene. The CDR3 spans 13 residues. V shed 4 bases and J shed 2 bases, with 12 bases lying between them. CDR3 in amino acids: CSVGEGTPYEQYF. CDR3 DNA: TGCAGCGTTGGGGAAGGCACCCCCTACGAGCAGTACTTC.

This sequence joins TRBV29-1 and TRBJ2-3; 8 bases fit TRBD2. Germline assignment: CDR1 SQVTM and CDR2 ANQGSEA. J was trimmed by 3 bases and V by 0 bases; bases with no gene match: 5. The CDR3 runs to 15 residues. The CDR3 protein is CSVEDRSGGTDTQYF. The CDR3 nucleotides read TGCAGCGTTGAAGATCGGAGCGGGGGTACAGATACGCAGTATTTT.

The CDR3, as DNA: TGCGCCAGCAGCCAAGCGGGGGGACAGCCCCAGCATTTT. This gives the protein CASSQAGGQPQHF. V gene TRBV4-3 combines with J gene TRBJ1-5; tentatively, D is TRBD1 (5 bases). Deletions cut 1 base from V and 7 bases from J, with 8 bases between. This CDR3 has 13 amino acids. CDR1 and CDR2 (germline): LGHNA, YSLEER.

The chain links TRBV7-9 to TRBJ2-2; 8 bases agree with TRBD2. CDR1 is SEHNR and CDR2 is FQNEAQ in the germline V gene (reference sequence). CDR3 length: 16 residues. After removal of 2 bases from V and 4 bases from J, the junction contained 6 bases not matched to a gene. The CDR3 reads CASSLSGSGATGELFF. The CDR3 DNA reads TGTGCCAGCAGCTTATCAGGTAGCGGGGCCACCGGGGAGCTGTTTTTT.

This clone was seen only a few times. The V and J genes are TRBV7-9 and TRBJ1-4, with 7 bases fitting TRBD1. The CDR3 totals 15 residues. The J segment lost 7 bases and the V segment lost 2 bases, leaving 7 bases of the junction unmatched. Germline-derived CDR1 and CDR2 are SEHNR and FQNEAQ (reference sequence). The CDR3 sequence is CASSLRQGGVEKLFF. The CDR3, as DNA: TGTGCCAGCAGCTTAAGACAGGGAGGAGTTGAAAAACTGTTTTTT. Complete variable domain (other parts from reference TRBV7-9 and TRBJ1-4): DTGVSQNPRHKITKRGQNVTFRCDPISEHNRLYWYRQTLGQGPEFLTYFQNEAQLEKSRLLSDRFSAERPKGSFSTLEIQRTEQGDSAMYLCASSLRQGGVEKLFFGSGTQLSVL.

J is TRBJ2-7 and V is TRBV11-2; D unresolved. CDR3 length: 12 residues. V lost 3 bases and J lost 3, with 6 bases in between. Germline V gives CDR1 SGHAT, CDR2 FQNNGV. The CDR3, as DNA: TGTGCCAGCAGCTTTGGAGACTACGAGCAGTACTTC. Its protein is CASSFGDYEQYF.

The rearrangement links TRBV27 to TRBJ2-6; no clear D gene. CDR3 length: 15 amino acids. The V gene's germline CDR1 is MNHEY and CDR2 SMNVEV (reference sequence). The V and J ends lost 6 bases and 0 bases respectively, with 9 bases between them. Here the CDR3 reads CASSKGNSGANVLTF. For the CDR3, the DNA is TGTGCCAGCAGCAAAGGGAACTCTGGGGCCAACGTCCTGACTTTC.

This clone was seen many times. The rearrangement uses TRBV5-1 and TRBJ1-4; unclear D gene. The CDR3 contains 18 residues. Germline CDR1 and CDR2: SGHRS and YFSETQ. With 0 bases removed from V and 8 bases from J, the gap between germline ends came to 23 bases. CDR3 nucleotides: TGCGCCAGCAGCTTGGCCGTCGGTTTGGGGTTGGATAACGAAAAACTGTTTTTT. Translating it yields CASSLAVGLGLDNEKLFF.

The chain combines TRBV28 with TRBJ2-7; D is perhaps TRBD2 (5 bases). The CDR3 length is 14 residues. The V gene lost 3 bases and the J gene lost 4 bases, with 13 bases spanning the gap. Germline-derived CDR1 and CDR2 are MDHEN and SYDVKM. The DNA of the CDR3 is TGTGCCAGCAGTTTTCCCAGCGGCCCTTACGAGCAGTACTTC. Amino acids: CASSFPSGPYEQYF.

The CDR3 spells CASSYLGGNSPLHF. DNA of the CDR3: TGTGCCAGCAGTTACTTAGGGGGGAATTCACCCCTCCACTTT. This chain joins TRBV6-5 and TRBJ1-6, with D possibly TRBD1 on 6 matching bases. The CDR3 spans 14 residues. CDR1 and CDR2 (germline): MNHEY, SVGAGI. The V gene lost 1 base and the J gene lost 7 bases, with 8 bases spanning the gap.

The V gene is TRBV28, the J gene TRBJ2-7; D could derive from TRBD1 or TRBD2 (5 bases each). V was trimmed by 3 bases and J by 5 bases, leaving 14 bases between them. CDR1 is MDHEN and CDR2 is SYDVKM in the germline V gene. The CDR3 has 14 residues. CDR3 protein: CASSFYRRRHEQYF. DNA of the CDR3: TGTGCCAGCAGTTTTTACAGGAGGAGACACGAGCAGTACTTC.

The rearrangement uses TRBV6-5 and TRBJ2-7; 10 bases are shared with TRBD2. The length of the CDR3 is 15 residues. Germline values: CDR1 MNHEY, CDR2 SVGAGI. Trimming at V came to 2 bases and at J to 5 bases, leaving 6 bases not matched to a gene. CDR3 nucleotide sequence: TGTGCCAGCAGTTACCCGACTAGCGGGTATAACGAGCAGTACTTC. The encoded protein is CASSYPTSGYNEQYF.

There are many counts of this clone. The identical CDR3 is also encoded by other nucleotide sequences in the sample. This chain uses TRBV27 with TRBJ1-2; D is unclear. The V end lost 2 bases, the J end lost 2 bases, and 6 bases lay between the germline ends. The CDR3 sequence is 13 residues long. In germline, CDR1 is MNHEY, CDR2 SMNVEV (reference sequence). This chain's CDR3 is CASSLRGNYGYTF. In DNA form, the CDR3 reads TGTGCCAGCAGTTTAAGAGGGAACTATGGCTACACCTTC.

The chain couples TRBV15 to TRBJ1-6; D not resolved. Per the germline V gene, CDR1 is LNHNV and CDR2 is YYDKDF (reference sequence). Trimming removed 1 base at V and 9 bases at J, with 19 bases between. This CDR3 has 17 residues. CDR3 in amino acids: CATSRGLPGQAGSPLHF. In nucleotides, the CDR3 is TGTGCCACCAGCAGAGGTTTACCGGGCCAGGCGGGTTCACCCCTCCACTTT.

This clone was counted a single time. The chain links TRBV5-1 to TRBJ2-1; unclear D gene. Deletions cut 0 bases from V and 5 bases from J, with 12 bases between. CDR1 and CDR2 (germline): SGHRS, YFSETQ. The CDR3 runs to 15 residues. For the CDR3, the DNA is TGCGCCAGCAGCTTGGCTAGTCGCCGCAACAATGAGCAGTTCTTC. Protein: CASSLASRRNNEQFF. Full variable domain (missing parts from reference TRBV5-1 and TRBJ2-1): KAGVTQTPRYLIKTRGQQVTLSCSPISGHRSVSWYQQTPGQGLQFLFEYFSETQRNKGNFPGRFSGRQFSNSRSEMNVSTLELGDSALYLCASSLASRRNNEQFFGPGTRLTVL.

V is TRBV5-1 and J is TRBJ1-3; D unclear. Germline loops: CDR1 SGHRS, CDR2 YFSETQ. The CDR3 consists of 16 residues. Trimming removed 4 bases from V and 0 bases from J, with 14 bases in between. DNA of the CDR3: TGCGCCAGCAGCACCACTGGACCCAGCTCTGGAAACACCATATATTTT. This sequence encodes CASSTTGPSSGNTIYF.

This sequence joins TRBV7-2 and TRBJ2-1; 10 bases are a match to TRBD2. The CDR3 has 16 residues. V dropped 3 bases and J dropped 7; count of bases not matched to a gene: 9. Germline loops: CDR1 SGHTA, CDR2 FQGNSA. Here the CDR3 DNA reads TGTGCCAGCAGCTTTGGGACTAGCGTACTGGCGAATGAGCAGTTCTTC. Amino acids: CASSFGTSVLANEQFF.

The chain's CDR3 is CASSLGTSGRGYNEQFF. DNA of the CDR3: TGCGCCAGCAGCTTGGGGACTAGCGGGAGGGGCTACAATGAGCAGTTCTTC. This sequence joins TRBV5-1 and TRBJ2-1; 15 nucleotides align to TRBD2. V lost 0 bases to trimming and J lost 3 bases; unmatched junction nucleotides: 1. Germline values: CDR1 SGHRS, CDR2 YFSETQ. The CDR3 is 17 residues long.

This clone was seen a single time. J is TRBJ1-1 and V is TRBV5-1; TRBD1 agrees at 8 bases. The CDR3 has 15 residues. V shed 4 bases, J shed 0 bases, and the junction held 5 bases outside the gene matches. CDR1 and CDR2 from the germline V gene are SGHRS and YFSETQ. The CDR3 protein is CASSRRQGLNTEAFF. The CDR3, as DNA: TGCGCCAGCAGCCGACGACAGGGGTTGAACACTGAAGCTTTCTTT.

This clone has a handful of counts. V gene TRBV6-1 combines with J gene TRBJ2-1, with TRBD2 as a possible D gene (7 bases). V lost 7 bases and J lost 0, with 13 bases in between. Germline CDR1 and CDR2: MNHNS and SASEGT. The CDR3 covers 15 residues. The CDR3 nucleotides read TGTGCCAGCAACCCTAGGGGGGGCTCCTACAATGAGCAGTTCTTC. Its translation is CASNPRGGSYNEQFF.

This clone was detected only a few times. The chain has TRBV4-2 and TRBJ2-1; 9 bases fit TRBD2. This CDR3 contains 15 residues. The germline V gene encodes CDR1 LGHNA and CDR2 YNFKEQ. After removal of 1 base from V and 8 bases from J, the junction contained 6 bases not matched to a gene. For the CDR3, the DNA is TGTGCCAGCAGCCAAGCAGCGGGAGGAGGGGATGAGCAGTTCTTC. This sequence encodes CASSQAAGGGDEQFF.

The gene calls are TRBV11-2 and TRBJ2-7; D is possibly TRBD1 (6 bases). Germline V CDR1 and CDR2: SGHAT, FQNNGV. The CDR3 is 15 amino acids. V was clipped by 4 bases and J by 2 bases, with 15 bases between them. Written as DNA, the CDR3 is TGTGCCAGCAGCTCTACAGGGTTTGGGACCTACGAGCAGTACTTC. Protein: CASSSTGFGTYEQYF.

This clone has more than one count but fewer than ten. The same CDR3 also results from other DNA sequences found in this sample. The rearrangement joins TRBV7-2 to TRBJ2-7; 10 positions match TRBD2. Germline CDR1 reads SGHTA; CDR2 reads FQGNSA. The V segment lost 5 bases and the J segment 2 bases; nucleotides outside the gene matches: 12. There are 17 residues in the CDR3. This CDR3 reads CASSPQGLAGDPYEQYF. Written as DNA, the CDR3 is TGTGCCAGCAGCCCCCAGGGGCTAGCGGGAGACCCCTACGAGCAGTACTTC.

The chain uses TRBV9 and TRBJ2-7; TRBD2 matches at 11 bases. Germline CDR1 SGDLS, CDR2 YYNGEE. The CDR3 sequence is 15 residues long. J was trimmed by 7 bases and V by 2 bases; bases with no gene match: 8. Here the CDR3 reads CASSVTSGSRWEQYF. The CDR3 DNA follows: TGTGCCAGCAGCGTCACTAGCGGGAGTCGCTGGGAGCAGTACTTC.